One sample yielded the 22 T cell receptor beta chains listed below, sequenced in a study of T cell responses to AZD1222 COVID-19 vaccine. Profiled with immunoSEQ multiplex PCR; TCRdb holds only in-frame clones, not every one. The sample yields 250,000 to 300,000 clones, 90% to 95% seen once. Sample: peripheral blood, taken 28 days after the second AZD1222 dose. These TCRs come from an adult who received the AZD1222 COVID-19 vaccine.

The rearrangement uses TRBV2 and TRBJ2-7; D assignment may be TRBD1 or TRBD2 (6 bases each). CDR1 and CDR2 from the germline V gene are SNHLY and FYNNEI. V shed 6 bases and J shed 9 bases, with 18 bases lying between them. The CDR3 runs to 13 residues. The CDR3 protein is CASRTGAQGRQYF. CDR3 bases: TGTGCCAGCAGGACGGGGGCGCAGGGCAGGCAGTACTTC.

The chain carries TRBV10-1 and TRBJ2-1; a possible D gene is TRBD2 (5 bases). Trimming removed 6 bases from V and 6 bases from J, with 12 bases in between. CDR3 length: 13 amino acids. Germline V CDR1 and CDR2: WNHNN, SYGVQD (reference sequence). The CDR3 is CASSEGGVNEQFF. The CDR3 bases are TGCGCCAGCAGCGAGGGTGGCGTCAATGAGCAGTTCTTC.

The CDR3 region is CATQYGGELFF. The CDR3 nucleotides are TGTGCCACCCAGTATGGCGGGGAGCTGTTTTTT. The V gene is TRBV27, the J gene TRBJ2-2, with D hard to call. Trimming stripped 10 bases from V and 7 bases from J, with 10 bases between. Germline CDR1 reads MNHEY; CDR2 reads SMNVEV (reference sequence). The CDR3 is 11 residues long.

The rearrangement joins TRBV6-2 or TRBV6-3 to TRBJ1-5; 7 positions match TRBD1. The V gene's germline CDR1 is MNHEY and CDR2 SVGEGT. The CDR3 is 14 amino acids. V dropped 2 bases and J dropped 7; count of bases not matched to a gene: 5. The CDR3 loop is CASSYRGQGQPQHF. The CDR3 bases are TGTGCCAGCAGTTACAGGGGGCAAGGCCAGCCCCAGCATTTT.

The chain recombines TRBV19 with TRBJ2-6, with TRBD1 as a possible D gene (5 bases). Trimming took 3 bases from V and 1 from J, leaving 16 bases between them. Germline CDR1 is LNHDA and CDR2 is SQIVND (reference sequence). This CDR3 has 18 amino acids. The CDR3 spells CASSIRGSTLSGANVLTF. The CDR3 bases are TGTGCCAGTAGTATTAGGGGCAGTACCCTTTCTGGGGCCAACGTCCTGACTTTC.

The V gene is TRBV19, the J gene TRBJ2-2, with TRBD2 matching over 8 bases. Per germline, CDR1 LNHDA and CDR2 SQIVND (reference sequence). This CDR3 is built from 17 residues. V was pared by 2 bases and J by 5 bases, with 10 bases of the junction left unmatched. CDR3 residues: CASSIFLLAGETGELFF. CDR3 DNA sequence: TGTGCCAGTAGTATATTCCTTCTAGCGGGTGAGACCGGGGAGCTGTTTTTT.

CDR3 DNA: TGTGCCAGCAGCCACCCTGGGGGCCAGCCCATGAACACTGAAGCTTTCTTT. Encoded protein: CASSHPGGQPMNTEAFF. The chain couples TRBV9 to TRBJ1-1, with D perhaps matching TRBD1 (6 bases). Trimming removed 4 bases from V and 0 bases from J, with 19 bases in between. CDR1 is SGDLS and CDR2 is YYNGEE in the germline V gene. The CDR3 loop spans 17 amino acids.

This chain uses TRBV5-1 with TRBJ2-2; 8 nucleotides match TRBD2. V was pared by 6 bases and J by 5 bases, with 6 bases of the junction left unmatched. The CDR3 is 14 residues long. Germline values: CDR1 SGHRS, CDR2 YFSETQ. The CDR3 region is CASKMGGGTGELFF. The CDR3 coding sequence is TGCGCCAGCAAGATGGGCGGGGGGACCGGGGAGCTGTTTTTT.

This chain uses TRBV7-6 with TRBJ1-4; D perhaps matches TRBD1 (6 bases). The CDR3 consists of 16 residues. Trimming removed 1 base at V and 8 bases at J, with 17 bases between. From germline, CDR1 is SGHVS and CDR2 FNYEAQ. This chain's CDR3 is CASSLEFPGAGEKLFF. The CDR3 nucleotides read TGTGCCAGCAGCTTAGAGTTCCCGGGGGCGGGAGAAAAACTGTTTTTT.

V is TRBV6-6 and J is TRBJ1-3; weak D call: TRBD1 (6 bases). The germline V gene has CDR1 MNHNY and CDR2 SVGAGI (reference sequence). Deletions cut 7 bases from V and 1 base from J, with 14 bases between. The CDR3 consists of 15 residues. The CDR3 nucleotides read TGTGCCAGCAACCCGCACAGGGATTCTGGAAACACCATATATTTT. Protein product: CASNPHRDSGNTIYF.

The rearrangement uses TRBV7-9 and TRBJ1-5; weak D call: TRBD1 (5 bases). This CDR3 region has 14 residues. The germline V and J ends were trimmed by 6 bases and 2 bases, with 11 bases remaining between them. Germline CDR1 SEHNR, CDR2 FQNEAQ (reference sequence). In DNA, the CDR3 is TGTGCCAGCAGTTCACTGGGGGGCAATCAGCCCCAGCATTTT. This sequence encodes CASSSLGGNQPQHF.

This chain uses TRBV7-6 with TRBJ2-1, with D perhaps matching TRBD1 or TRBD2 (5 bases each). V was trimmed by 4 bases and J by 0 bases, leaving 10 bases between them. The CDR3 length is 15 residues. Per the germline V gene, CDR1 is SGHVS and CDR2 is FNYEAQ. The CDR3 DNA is TGTGCCAGCAGCTCCGGGGCCCCCTCCTACAATGAGCAGTTCTTC. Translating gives CASSSGAPSYNEQFF.

CDR3 sequence reads: CASSQDEGGGEKLFF. The DNA of the CDR3 is TGTGCCAGCAGCCAAGATGAAGGGGGGGGTGAAAAACTGTTTTTT. V is TRBV4-2 and J is TRBJ1-4; TRBD1 might be the D (6 bases). The CDR3 runs to 15 residues. The V and J ends lost 0 bases and 7 bases respectively, with 12 bases between them. Germline loops: CDR1 LGHNA, CDR2 YNFKEQ.

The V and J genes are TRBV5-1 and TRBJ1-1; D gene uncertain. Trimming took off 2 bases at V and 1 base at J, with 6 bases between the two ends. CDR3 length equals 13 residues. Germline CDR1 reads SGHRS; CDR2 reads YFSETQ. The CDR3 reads CASSLDKNTEAFF. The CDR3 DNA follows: TGCGCCAGCAGCTTAGATAAGAACACTGAAGCTTTCTTT.

DNA for the CDR3: TGTGCCAGCAGCCGAGGGACAGGGGTATGGTCACCCCTCCACTTT. It codes for CASSRGTGVWSPLHF. This chain joins TRBV6-5 and TRBJ1-6; 10 nucleotides align to TRBD1. The V gene's germline CDR1 is MNHEY and CDR2 SVGAGI. This CDR3 has 15 residues. V shed 6 bases, J shed 10 bases, and the junction held 9 bases outside the gene matches.

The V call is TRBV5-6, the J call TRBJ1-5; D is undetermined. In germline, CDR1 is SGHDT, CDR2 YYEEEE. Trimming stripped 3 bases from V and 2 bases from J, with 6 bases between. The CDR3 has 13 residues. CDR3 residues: CASSSPGNQPQHF. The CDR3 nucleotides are TGTGCCAGCAGCTCCCCTGGCAATCAGCCCCAGCATTTT. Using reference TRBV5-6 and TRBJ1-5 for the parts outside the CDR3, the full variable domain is DAGVTQSPTHLIKTRGQQVTLRCSPKSGHDTVSWYQQALGQGPQFIFQYYEEEERQRGNFPDRFSGHQFPNYSSELNVNALLLGDSALYLCASSSPGNQPQHFGDGTRLSIL.

For the CDR3, the DNA is TGTGCCAGCAGCTTAGGGACAGGCTTGAACACTGAAGCTTTCTTT. Its protein product is CASSLGTGLNTEAFF. This chain links TRBV7-3 with TRBJ1-1; 8 bases are shared with TRBD1. The CDR3 has 15 residues. V was pared by 2 bases and J by 0 bases, with 2 bases of the junction left unmatched. CDR1 and CDR2 (germline): SGHTA, FQGTGA.

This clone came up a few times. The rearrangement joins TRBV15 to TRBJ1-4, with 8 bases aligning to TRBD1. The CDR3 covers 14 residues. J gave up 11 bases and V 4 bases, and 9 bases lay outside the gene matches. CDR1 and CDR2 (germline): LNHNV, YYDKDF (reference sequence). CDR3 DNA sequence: TGTGCCACCAGCAAACGGACAGGGAGTGAGAAACTGTTTTTT. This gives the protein CATSKRTGSEKLFF. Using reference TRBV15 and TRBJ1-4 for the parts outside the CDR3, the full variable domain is DAMVIQNPRYQVTQFGKPVTLSCSQTLNHNVMYWYQQKSSQAPKLLFHYYDKDFNNEADTPDNFQSRRPNTSFCFLDIRSPGLGDTAMYLCATSKRTGSEKLFFGSGTQLSVL.

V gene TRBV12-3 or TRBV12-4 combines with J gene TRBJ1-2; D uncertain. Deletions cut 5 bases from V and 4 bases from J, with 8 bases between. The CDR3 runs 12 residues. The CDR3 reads CASSPMFYGYTF. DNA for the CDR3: TGTGCCAGCAGTCCAATGTTCTATGGCTACACCTTC.

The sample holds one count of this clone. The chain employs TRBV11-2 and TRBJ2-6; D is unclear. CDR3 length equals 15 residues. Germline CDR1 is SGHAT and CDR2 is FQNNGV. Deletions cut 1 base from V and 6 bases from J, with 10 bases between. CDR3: CASSLAFSLANVLTF. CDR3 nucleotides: TGTGCCAGCAGCTTAGCGTTCAGTTTGGCCAACGTCCTGACTTTC.

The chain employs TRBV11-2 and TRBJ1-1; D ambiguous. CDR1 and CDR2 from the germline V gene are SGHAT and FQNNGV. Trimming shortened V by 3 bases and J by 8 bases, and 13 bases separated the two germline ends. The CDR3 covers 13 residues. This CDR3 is CASSFGRAGEAFF. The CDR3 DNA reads TGTGCCAGCAGCTTCGGACGGGCCGGCGAAGCTTTCTTT.

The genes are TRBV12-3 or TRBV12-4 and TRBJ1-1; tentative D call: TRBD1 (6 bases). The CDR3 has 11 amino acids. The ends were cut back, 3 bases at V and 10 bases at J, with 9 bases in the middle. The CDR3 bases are TGTGCCAGCAGTTTGGGGGGCCCAGCTTTCTTT. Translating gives CASSLGGPAFF.